A single sample is the source of the 18 T cell receptor beta chains below, sequenced in a study of T-cell memory formation after mild COVID-19. TCRdb ran MiXCR on the 5' RACE reads and lists one entry per CDR3 protein. The sample includes 200,000 to 300,000 distinct CDR3 sequences, 16% of them seen just once. Material for sequencing was PBMCs or a T cell subset sorted from them (not recorded which). All receptors come from a man aged 18 to 30 who had mild COVID-19 (a few samples of this study predate the infection). Cell type and time point are not known.

This clonotype was counted at least ten times. J is TRBJ2-1 and V is TRBV29-1; D call uncertain. Germline CDR1 reads SQVTM; CDR2 reads ANQGSEA. V lost 4 bases to trimming and J lost 0 bases, with 16 bases between them. The CDR3 length is 16 residues. The CDR3 DNA reads TGCAGCGTTGGCCCACTTAGGTACCGCTCCTACAATGAGCAGTTCTTC. Its translation: CSVGPLRYRSYNEQFF.

This clonotype has just a few counts. V gene TRBV2 combines with J gene TRBJ2-7; perhaps TRBD1 as D (6 bases). The CDR3 runs to 13 residues. CDR1 is SNHLY, CDR2 FYNNEI, per germline. With 6 bases removed from V and 5 bases from J, the gap between germline ends came to 14 bases. This CDR3 reads CASSPQGTHEQYF. CDR3 coding DNA: TGTGCCAGCAGCCCACAGGGAACCCACGAGCAGTACTTC.

The rearrangement uses TRBV5-1 and TRBJ2-1, with 7 bases that match TRBD1. Germline lookup yields CDR1 SGHRS and CDR2 YFSETQ. CDR3 length: 15 amino acids. V lost 3 bases, J lost 6 bases, and 9 bases stayed unmatched. This CDR3 is CASSSTEAGGNEQFF. The CDR3, as DNA: TGCGCCAGCAGCTCGACCGAAGCAGGGGGCAATGAGCAGTTCTTC.

The CDR3, as DNA: TGTGCCCAAAGCAACAGGGGAGGAACTGAAGCTTTCTTT. It is translated as CAQSNRGGTEAFF. The V gene is TRBV5-4, the J gene TRBJ1-1; 7 positions match TRBD1. The ends lost 10 bases at V and 5 bases at J; junction bases unmatched: 11. The germline V gene encodes CDR1 SGHNT and CDR2 YYREEE (reference sequence). The CDR3 totals 13 residues.

The chain combines TRBV29-1 with TRBJ1-1; possible D gene TRBD1, 5 bases. Deletions cut 0 bases from V and 0 bases from J, with 17 bases between. The CDR3 runs 17 residues. The germline V gene has CDR1 SQVTM and CDR2 ANQGSEA. This chain's CDR3 is CSVEDQGLRTMNTEAFF. The CDR3 DNA follows: TGCAGCGTTGAAGACCAGGGCCTGAGGACAATGAACACTGAAGCTTTCTTT.

The chain uses TRBV20-1 and TRBJ1-6; D unclear. V lost 0 bases, J lost 8 bases, and 14 bases lay in between. Germline CDR1 and CDR2: DFQATT and SNEGSKA (reference sequence). The length of the CDR3 is 15 residues. The DNA of the CDR3 is TGCAGTGCTAGAGAATTTGAGCGGACCCATTCACCCCTCCACTTT. This sequence encodes CSAREFERTHSPLHF.

V and J are TRBV4-2 and TRBJ2-1; tentatively, D is TRBD1 (5 bases). The CDR3 extends over 14 amino acids. The V gene lost 1 base and the J gene lost 7 bases, with 11 bases spanning the gap. Looked up from germline, CDR1 is LGHNA and CDR2 is YNFKEQ. The CDR3 sequence: CASSQAGLRNEQFF. The CDR3 region has the DNA TGTGCCAGCAGCCAAGCAGGGCTTAGGAATGAGCAGTTCTTC.

The chain links TRBV9 to TRBJ2-1, with TRBD2 matching over 7 bases. The germline V gene has CDR1 SGDLS and CDR2 YYNGEE. The V segment lost 0 bases and the J segment 4 bases; nucleotides outside the gene matches: 7. CDR3 length equals 16 residues. This CDR3 reads CASSVVGGSIYNEQFF. The DNA of the CDR3 is TGTGCCAGCAGCGTAGTGGGGGGGTCCATATACAATGAGCAGTTCTTC.

This clonotype was found a few times. V usage is TRBV3-1 and J usage is TRBJ2-3, with a possible D match to TRBD2 (6 bases). Germline CDR1 and CDR2: LGHDT and YNNKEL (reference sequence). V was pared by 4 bases and J by 5 bases, with 10 bases between. The CDR3 loop spans 13 amino acids. The CDR3 DNA follows: TGTGCCAGCAGCCCCGGAGGGAGAGATACGCAGTATTTT. It encodes CASSPGGRDTQYF.

This clonotype was found a few times. The chain couples TRBV30 to TRBJ2-3, with 10 bases identical to TRBD1. The CDR3 runs 17 residues. V shed 1 base, J shed 4 bases, and the junction held 11 bases outside the gene matches. In germline, CDR1 is GTSNPN, CDR2 SVGIG (reference sequence). The CDR3: CAWSGPRQGAHPDTQYF. The CDR3 DNA is TGTGCCTGGAGTGGCCCTCGACAGGGGGCGCATCCAGATACGCAGTATTTT.

The chain employs TRBV5-1 and TRBJ2-1; 10 positions agree with TRBD2. Trimming cost V 3 bases and J 4 bases; bases outside gene matches: 4. The CDR3 spans 15 residues. Germline V gives CDR1 SGHRS, CDR2 YFSETQ. CDR3 in DNA: TGCGCCAGCAGCTCCTGGACTAGCGGATACAATGAGCAGTTCTTC. Its protein is CASSSWTSGYNEQFF. The variable domain in full, with the rest retrieved from reference TRBV5-1 and TRBJ2-1, is KAGVTQTPRYLIKTRGQQVTLSCSPISGHRSVSWYQQTPGQGLQFLFEYFSETQRNKGNFPGRFSGRQFSNSRSEMNVSTLELGDSALYLCASSSWTSGYNEQFFGPGTRLTVL.

This clonotype has a handful of counts. This rearrangement joins TRBV5-1 to TRBJ2-2, with 7 positions matching TRBD1. In germline, CDR1 is SGHRS, CDR2 YFSETQ. CDR3 length: 15 amino acids. After removal of 5 bases from V and 2 bases from J, the junction contained 6 bases not matched to a gene. As DNA, the CDR3 is TGCGCCAGCAGTTCTACAGGGGCTAACACCGGGGAGCTGTTTTTT. It translates to CASSSTGANTGELFF. Combining the CDR3 with reference TRBV5-1 and TRBJ2-2 gives the whole variable domain KAGVTQTPRYLIKTRGQQVTLSCSPISGHRSVSWYQQTPGQGLQFLFEYFSETQRNKGNFPGRFSGRQFSNSRSEMNVSTLELGDSALYLCASSSTGANTGELFFGEGSRLTVL.

The table lists this clonotype with a few counts. Sequence at one end of the junction differs from germline and may be a read error. This sequence joins TRBV7-7 and TRBJ2-5; D unclear. Per germline, CDR1 SSHAT and CDR2 FNYEAQ (reference sequence). This CDR3 is 13 amino acids long. For the CDR3, the DNA is TGTGCTAGCAGCTTAGGAGCTAGGGAGACCCAGTACTTC. It yields the protein CASSLGARETQYF.

This clonotype was detected a few times. The V call is TRBV5-4, the J call TRBJ2-1, with 13 bases matching TRBD2. After removal of 0 bases from V and 6 bases from J, the junction contained 6 bases not matched to a gene. The length of the CDR3 is 17 residues. In germline, CDR1 is SGHNT, CDR2 YYREEE (reference sequence). The CDR3 reads CASSLELAGGPSNEQFF. For the CDR3, the DNA is TGTGCCAGCAGCTTGGAACTAGCGGGGGGGCCGTCCAATGAGCAGTTCTTC.

V is TRBV7-9 and J is TRBJ1-1; weak D call: TRBD1 (5 bases). This CDR3 spans 15 amino acids. Germline V CDR1 and CDR2: SEHNR, FQNEAQ (reference sequence). Trimming pared 3 bases from V and 1 base from J, leaving 12 bases between. CDR3 nucleotide sequence: TGTGCCAGCAGCTTGTCGGCAGGGTGGAACACTGAAGCTTTCTTT. Encoded protein: CASSLSAGWNTEAFF. The entire variable domain, with the rest obtained from reference TRBV7-9 and TRBJ1-1, is as follows: DTGVSQNPRHKITKRGQNVTFRCDPISEHNRLYWYRQTLGQGPEFLTYFQNEAQLEKSRLLSDRFSAERPKGSFSTLEIQRTEQGDSAMYLCASSLSAGWNTEAFFGQGTRLTVV.

The chain joins TRBV12-5 to TRBJ2-3; the D gene could be TRBD1 or TRBD2 (5 bases each). The V end was cut by 0 bases, the J end by 8 bases, with 21 bases between. Germline-derived CDR1 and CDR2 are LGHNT and FRNRAP. The CDR3 runs 17 residues. The CDR3 is CASGLVVRGARRSTQYF. CDR3 DNA: TGTGCTAGTGGTTTGGTAGTTCGAGGGGCTCGGCGTAGTACGCAGTATTTT.

This chain links TRBV4-3 with TRBJ2-3; 15 nucleotides line up with TRBD2. In germline, CDR1 is LGHNA, CDR2 YSLEER. J gave up 6 bases and V 0 bases, and 7 bases lay outside the gene matches. The CDR3 is 18 amino acids. The CDR3 DNA is TGCGCCAGCAGCCAAGATGCAAGGACTAGCGGGGGGGCTGATACGCAGTATTTT. Its translation is CASSQDARTSGGADTQYF.

This sequence joins TRBV6-2 or TRBV6-3 and TRBJ2-3; the D call may be TRBD1 or TRBD2 (5 bases each). There are 13 residues in the CDR3. V dropped 7 bases and J dropped 6 bases, with 14 bases sitting between them. CDR1 and CDR2 (germline): MNHEY, SVGEGT. The CDR3 DNA follows: TGTGCCAGCACCTCCCAGGGCGGGGATACGCAGTATTTT. Its protein is CASTSQGGDTQYF.